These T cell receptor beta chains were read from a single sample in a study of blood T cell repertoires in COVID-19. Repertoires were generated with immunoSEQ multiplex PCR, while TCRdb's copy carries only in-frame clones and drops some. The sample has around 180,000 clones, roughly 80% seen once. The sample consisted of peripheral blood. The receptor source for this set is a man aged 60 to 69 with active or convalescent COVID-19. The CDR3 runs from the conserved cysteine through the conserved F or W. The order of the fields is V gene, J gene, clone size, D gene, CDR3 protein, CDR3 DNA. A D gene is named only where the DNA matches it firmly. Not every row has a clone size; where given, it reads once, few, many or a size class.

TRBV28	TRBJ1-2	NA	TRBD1	CASSSPGGFYGYTF	TGTGCCAGCAGCTCCCCAGGGGGCTTCTATGGCTACACCTTC
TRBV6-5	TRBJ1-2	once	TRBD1	CASSSGTARFYGYTF	TGTGCCAGCAGTTCCGGGACAGCCCGTTTCTATGGCTACACCTTC
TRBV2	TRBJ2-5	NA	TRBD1	CASSPGQGRQETQYF	TGTGCCAGCAGTCCAGGACAGGGCAGGCAAGAGACCCAGTACTTC
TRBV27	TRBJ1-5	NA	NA	CASSARQGEPQHF	TGTGCCAGCAGTGCCCGCCAAGGGGAGCCCCAGCATTTT
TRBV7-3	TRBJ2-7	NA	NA	CASSLAGTGEQYF	TGTGCCAGCAGCTTAGCCGGTACGGGCGAGCAGTACTTC
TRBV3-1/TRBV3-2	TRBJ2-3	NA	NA	CASSPGTWGTDTQYF	TGTGCCAGCAGCCCCGGGACTTGGGGCACAGATACGCAGTATTTT
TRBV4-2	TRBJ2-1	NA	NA	CASSRVEAFFTYNEQFF	TGTGCCAGCAGCCGAGTAGAAGCGTTTTTTACCTACAATGAGCAGTTCTTC
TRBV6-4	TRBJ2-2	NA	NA	CASSPDWSTGELFF	TGTGCCAGCAGTCCGGACTGGTCAACCGGGGAGCTGTTTTTT
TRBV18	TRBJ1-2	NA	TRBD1	CASSPPSTGGPTGYTF	TGTGCCAGCTCACCACCGAGCACAGGGGGTCCGACTGGCTACACCTTC
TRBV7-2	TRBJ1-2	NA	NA	CASSLDRQNYGYTF	TGTGCCAGCAGCTTAGATCGCCAGAACTATGGCTACACCTTC
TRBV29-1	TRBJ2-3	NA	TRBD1	CSVPGQGTDTQYF	TGCAGCGTCCCGGGACAGGGCACAGATACGCAGTATTTT